A selection of T cell receptor beta chains follows, all from one sample in a study of T cell repertoires in cytomegalovirus infection. TCRdb reanalysed the reads using MiXCR and keeps one entry per CDR3 protein. Among 200,000 to 300,000 distinct CDR3 sequences listed, approximately 8.3% were seen once. Specimen: PBMCs. The receptors stem from a human donor in good health (CMV status not recorded). Some clones in this sample may be carry-over from other donors' samples. CDR3s include the opening cysteine and the closing phenylalanine or tryptophan. D genes are given only for firm matches. Clone size is given for some rows only: seen once, a few or many times, or a class if the clone is expanded.

clone size	J gene	D gene	V gene	CDR3 protein	CDR3 DNA
many	TRBJ2-5	TRBD2	TRBV7-2	CASSLGIQRGETQYF	TGTGCCAGCAGCTTAGGGATCCAGCGGGGAGAGACCCAGTACTTC
.	TRBJ2-3	TRBD2	TRBV28	CAVTSGGRTDTQYF	TGTGCCGTAACTAGCGGGGGGAGGACAGATACGCAGTATTTT
.	TRBJ2-1	.	TRBV29-1	CSHTGQTRADEQFF	TGCAGCCACACGGGGCAGACCCGTGCGGATGAGCAGTTCTTC
many	TRBJ1-6	TRBD1	TRBV7-2	CASSLERTGGKALHF	TGTGCCAGCAGCTTAGAGAGGACAGGGGGTAAGGCCCTCCACTTT
many	TRBJ1-5	.	TRBV3-1	CASSQGGWNSNQPQHF	TGTGCCAGCAGCCAAGGGGGTTGGAACAGCAATCAGCCCCAGCATTTT
.	TRBJ2-1	.	TRBV20-1	CSARALNEQFF	TGCAGTGCTAGAGCCTTAAATGAGCAGTTCTTC
.	TRBJ1-6	TRBD1	TRBV4-3	CASSPGTGDSPLHF	TGCGCCAGCAGCCCCGGCACAGGGGACTCACCCCTCCACTTT
many	TRBJ1-5	TRBD1	TRBV7-2	CASSPDRGHNQPQHF	TGTGCCAGCAGCCCAGACAGGGGCCACAATCAGCCCCAGCATTTT
.	TRBJ2-7	.	TRBV14	CASSQVSSREQYF	TGTGCCAGCAGCCAAGTCTCCAGTCGCGAGCAGTACTTC
few	TRBJ2-6	TRBD2	TRBV19	CASSIEFPSGGFYSGANVLTF	TGTGCCAGTAGTATAGAATTCCCTAGCGGGGGGTTCTACTCTGGGGCCAACGTCCTGACTTTC
many	TRBJ2-7	.	TRBV7-2	CASSLSWAATYEQYF	TGTGCCAGCAGCTTGTCGTGGGCAGCCACCTACGAGCAGTACTTC
many	TRBJ1-6	TRBD1	TRBV5-4	CASSDGQGDSPLHF	TGTGCCAGCAGCGACGGACAGGGCGATTCACCCCTCCACTTT
many	TRBJ2-3	.	TRBV12-3/TRBV12-4	CASSARTRSLDTQYF	TGTGCCAGCAGTGCCCGCACTAGGAGTTTGGATACGCAGTATTTT
.	TRBJ1-2	TRBD1	TRBV20-1	CSARDPGTVYGYTF	TGCAGTGCTAGAGACCCCGGGACAGTTTATGGCTACACCTTC
many	TRBJ2-1	.	TRBV7-2	CASSYVNNEQFF	TGTGCCAGCAGCTACGTGAACAATGAGCAGTTCTTC
few	TRBJ2-1	TRBD2	TRBV4-1	CASSQDPSGGGDEQFF	TGCGCCAGCAGCCAAGATCCGTCGGGAGGGGGGGATGAGCAGTTCTTC
.	TRBJ1-5	.	TRBV6-5	CASSFLMGEAQHF	TGTGCCAGCAGTTTCCTGATGGGGGAAGCCCAGCATTTT
few	TRBJ2-2	.	TRBV29-1	CSVSPISTGELFF	TGCAGCGTTTCTCCGATAAGCACCGGGGAGCTGTTTTTT
many	TRBJ2-1	TRBD2	TRBV6-1	CASSSSGRSNEQFF	TGTGCCAGCAGTTCCAGCGGGAGGAGCAATGAGCAGTTCTTC
.	TRBJ2-6	.	TRBV2	CASSTKGLGANVLTF	TGTGCCAGCAGTACGAAGGGTCTCGGGGCCAACGTCCTGACTTTC
many	TRBJ1-2	.	TRBV12-5	CASGDFEAAFRGYTF	TGTGCTAGTGGCGACTTCGAGGCGGCCTTTAGGGGCTACACCTTC
many	TRBJ2-6	.	TRBV19	CASSKGSSGANVLTF	TGTGCCAGTAGTAAGGGATCCTCTGGGGCCAACGTCCTGACTTTC
many	TRBJ1-1	.	TRBV5-8	CASSYVGGPTEAFF	TGTGCCAGCAGCTATGTGGGGGGTCCCACTGAAGCTTTCTTT
.	TRBJ2-7	TRBD1	TRBV29-1	CSVGRTGLPYEQYF	TGCAGCGTTGGGCGGACAGGTCTCCCCTACGAGCAGTACTTC
many	TRBJ2-3	.	TRBV7-2	CASSSAFADTQYF	TGTGCCAGCAGCTCGGCTTTTGCAGATACGCAGTATTTT
many	TRBJ1-1	.	TRBV7-2	CASSSSHGGNTEAFF	TGTGCCAGCAGCTCCAGCCATGGAGGAAACACTGAAGCTTTCTTT
many	TRBJ2-1	.	TRBV7-9	CASSLRDSGEYNEQFF	TGTGCCAGCAGCTTACGCGACAGCGGCGAGTACAATGAGCAGTTCTTC
few	TRBJ2-7	TRBD2	TRBV20-1	CSARARTGLYEQYF	TGCAGTGCTAGAGCCCGGACGGGACTATACGAGCAGTACTTC
many	TRBJ1-2	.	TRBV28	CASGRRWDGYTF	TGTGCCAGCGGGAGGAGATGGGATGGCTACACCTTC
many	TRBJ2-2	.	TRBV6-2/TRBV6-3	CASKSDAVNTGELFF	TGTGCCAGCAAATCGGACGCGGTGAACACCGGGGAGCTGTTTTTT
many	TRBJ2-1	.	TRBV7-2	CASSSPRDSPSTSYNEQFF	TGTGCCAGCAGTTCCCCCCGGGACTCCCCTTCAACCTCCTACAATGAGCAGTTCTTC
many	TRBJ2-1	TRBD2	TRBV28	CASSSLHTSGSYNEQFF	TGTGCCAGCAGTTCCCTGCATACTAGCGGGAGCTACAATGAGCAGTTCTTC